This T cell receptor (beta chain) appears in the sequencing data of a study of vaccination and CD4 T cells after COVID-19. As for the study in general: Participants were administered two doses of either the BNT162b2 or the mRNA-1273 vaccine. Sampling post-COVID took place a median about 95 days after diagnosis (range 35 to 161). Investigators took post-vaccine samples a median approximately 72 days after dose two, within a range of 14 to 241.

CDR3 length: 13 residues. The V gene lost 6 bases and the J gene lost 0 bases, with 9 bases spanning the gap. Germline CDR1 reads DFQATT; CDR2 reads SNEGSKA (reference sequence). This clonotype turned up a few times. Its antigen is currently unknown. Noted treatment: approximately 9-day PBMC culture with coronavirus spike peptide pools or control peptides (ViraFEST assay). The Oncomine TCR Beta short-read assay sequenced DNA from cultured CD4+ T cells. Using its own MiXCR run on the PCR reads, TCRdb lists one record per CDR3 protein. The sample records about 18,000 distinct CDR3 sequences, 45% to 60% being singletons.

This TCR derives from a human donor who had recovered from COVID-19. Sequencing was performed on CD4+ T cells from blood, cultured in vitro. The gene calls are TRBV20-1 and TRBJ1-3, with D uncertain. As DNA, the CDR3 is TGCAGTGCCGCCGCCAGCTCTGGAAACACCATATATTTT. This translates into CSAAASSGNTIYF.